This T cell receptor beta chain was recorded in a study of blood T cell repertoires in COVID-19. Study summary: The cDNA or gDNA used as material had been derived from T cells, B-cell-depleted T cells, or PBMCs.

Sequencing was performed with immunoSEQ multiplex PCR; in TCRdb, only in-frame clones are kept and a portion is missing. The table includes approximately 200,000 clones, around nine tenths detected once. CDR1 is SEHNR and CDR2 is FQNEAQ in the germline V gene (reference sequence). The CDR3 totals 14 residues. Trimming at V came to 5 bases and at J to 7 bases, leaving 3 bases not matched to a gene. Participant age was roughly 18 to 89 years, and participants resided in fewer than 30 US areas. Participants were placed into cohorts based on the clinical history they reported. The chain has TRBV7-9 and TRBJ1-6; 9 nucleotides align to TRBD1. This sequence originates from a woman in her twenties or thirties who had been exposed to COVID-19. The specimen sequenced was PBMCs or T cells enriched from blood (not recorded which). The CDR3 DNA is TGTGCCAGCAGCCACGGGACAGGGAATTCACCCCTCCACTTT. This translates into CASSHGTGNSPLHF.